This TCR beta chain derives from a study of technical replicates of blood from several donors. Germline CDR1 reads SGHDT; CDR2 reads YYEEEE. V was clipped by 1 base and J by 0 bases; unmatched bases: 7. This CDR3 is 17 amino acids long. Measured with immunoSEQ multiplex PCR; TCRdb has only the in-frame clones, and not every one. The sample holds over 90,000 clones, 95% seen once. This chain joins TRBV5-6 and TRBJ1-5; 7 positions agree with TRBD1. Sequenced input: T cells isolated from PBMCs. This TCR derives from a human donor in good health. This CDR3 reads CASSLTPGTDSNQPQHF. For the CDR3, the DNA is TGTGCCAGCAGCTTGACTCCCGGGACAGATAGCAATCAGCCCCAGCATTTT. The complete variable domain, with remaining parts taken from reference TRBV5-6 and TRBJ1-5, reads DAGVTQSPTHLIKTRGQQVTLRCSPKSGHDTVSWYQQALGQGPQFIFQYYEEEERQRGNFPDRFSGHQFPNYSSELNVNALLLGDSALYLCASSLTPGTDSNQPQHFGDGTRLSIL.